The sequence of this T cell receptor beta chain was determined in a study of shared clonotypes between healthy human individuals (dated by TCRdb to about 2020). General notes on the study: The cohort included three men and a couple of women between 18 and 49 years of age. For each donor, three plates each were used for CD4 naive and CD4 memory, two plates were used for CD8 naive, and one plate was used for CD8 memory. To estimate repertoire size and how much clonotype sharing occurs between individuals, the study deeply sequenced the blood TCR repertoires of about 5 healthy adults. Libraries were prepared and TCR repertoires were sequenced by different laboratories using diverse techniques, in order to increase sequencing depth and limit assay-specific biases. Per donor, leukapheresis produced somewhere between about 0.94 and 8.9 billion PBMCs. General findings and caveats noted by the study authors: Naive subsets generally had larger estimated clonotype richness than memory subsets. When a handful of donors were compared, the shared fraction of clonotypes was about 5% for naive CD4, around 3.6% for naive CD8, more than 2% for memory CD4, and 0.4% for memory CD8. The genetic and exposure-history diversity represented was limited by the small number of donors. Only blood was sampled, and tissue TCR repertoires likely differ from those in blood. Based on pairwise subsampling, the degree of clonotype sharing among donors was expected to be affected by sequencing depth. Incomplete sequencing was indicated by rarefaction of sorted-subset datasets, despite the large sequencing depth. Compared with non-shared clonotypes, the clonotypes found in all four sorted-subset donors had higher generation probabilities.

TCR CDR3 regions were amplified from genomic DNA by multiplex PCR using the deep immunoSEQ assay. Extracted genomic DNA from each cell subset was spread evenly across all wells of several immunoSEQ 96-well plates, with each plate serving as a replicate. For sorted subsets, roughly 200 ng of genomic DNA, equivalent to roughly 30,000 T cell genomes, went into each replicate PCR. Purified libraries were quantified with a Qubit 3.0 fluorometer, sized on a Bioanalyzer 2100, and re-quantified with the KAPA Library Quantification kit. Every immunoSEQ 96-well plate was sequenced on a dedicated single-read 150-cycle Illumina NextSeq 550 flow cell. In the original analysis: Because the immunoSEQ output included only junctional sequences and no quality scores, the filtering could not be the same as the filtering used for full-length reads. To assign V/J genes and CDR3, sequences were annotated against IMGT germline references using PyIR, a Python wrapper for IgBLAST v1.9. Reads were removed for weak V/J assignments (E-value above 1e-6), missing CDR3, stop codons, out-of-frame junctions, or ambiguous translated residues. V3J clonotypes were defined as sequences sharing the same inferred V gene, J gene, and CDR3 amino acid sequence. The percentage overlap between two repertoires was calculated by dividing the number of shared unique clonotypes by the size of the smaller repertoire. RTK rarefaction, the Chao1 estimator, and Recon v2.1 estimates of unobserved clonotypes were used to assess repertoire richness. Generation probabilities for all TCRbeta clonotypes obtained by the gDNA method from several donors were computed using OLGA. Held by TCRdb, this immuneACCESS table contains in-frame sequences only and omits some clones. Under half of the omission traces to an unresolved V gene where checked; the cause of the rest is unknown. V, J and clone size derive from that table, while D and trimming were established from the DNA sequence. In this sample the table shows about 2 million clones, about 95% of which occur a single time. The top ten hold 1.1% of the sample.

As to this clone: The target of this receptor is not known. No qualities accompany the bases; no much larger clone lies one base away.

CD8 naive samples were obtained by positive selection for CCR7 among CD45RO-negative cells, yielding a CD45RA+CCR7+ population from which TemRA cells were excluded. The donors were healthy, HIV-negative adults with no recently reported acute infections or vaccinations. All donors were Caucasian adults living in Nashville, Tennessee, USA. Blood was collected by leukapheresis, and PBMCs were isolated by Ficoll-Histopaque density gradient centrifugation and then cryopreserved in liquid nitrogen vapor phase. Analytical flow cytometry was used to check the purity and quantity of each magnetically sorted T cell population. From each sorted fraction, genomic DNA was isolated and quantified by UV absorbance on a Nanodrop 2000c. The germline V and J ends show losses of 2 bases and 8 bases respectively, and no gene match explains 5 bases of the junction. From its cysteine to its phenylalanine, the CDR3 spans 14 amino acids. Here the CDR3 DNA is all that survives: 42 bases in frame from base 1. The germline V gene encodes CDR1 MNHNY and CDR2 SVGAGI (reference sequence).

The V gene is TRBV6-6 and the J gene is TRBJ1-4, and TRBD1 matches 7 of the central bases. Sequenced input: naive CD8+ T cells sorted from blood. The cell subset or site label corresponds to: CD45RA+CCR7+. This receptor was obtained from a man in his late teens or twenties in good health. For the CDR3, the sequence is CASSYGRGVEKLFF. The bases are TGTGCCAGCAGTTACGGCAGGGGGGTGGAAAAACTGTTTTTT.